The source of this TCR beta chain is a study of shared T cell receptors in the human thymus. TCRdb's table, derived via immunoSEQ multiplex PCR, lists solely in-frame clones and lacks some. The data contain about 660,000 clones, approximately 88% of them singletons. Trimming removed 2 bases at V and 7 bases at J, with 6 bases between. The CDR3 contains 12 residues. The germline V gene has CDR1 MNHNY and CDR2 SVGAGI (reference sequence). This sample was shared with a second study, whose subject was human thymus T cells. That paper notes: Thymus was obtained from resections taken during corrective heart surgery.

This sequence joins TRBV6-6 and TRBJ1-5; the D is unclear. Source material: thymocytes. The TCR comes from a boy under two years old with a congenital heart defect. CDR3 coding DNA: TGTGCCAGCAGTTACCCCCAACAGCCCCAGCATTTT. Encoded protein: CASSYPQQPQHF.